This T cell receptor beta chain was observed in a study of CD8+ T cells in alopecia areata. In alopecia areata patients, both lesional scalp punch biopsies and peripheral blood were collected. The sample holds a few counts of this clone. No antigen is known for it. The junction shows a germline mismatch at one end, possibly a read error. Study findings and constraints: Scalp samples also yield sequences of resident alphabeta T cells from normal skin.

Extracted RNA was reverse transcribed into cDNA, the sequencing template. TCRdb keeps only in-frame clones here, not all; method: immunoSEQ multiplex PCR. The sample carries 150,000 to 190,000 clones, 45% to 60% recorded once. The CDR3 has 10 residues. The germline V gene encodes CDR1 SGHAT and CDR2 FQNNGV. The chain carries TRBV11-2 and TRBJ2-1; no firm D call. This receptor was identified in a human donor with alopecia areata. The sequenced sample was CD8+ T cells sorted from blood, obtained at week 0. DNA for the CDR3: TGTGCCAGCAGCCTAGATGAGCAGTTCTTC. It translates to CASSLDEQFF.